This entry describes one T cell receptor beta chain. Its target is unknown. 60 Vbeta and 13 Jbeta primers were used in PCR. Here immunoSEQ multiplex PCR was the method, and the copy in TCRdb shows in-frame clones only, minus some. The sample holds 80,000 or so clones, 75% to 85% seen once. The sample comes from a study of cytomegalovirus exposure and HLA in healthy donors. Study overall: Most genotyped donors, roughly 83% of more than 300, had Caucasian-associated genetic ancestry. Study-wide results and caveats: Most likely, a cluster of highly shared sequence variants arose as a sequencing artifact. A previous analysis found most TCR beta V segments productive roughly 87% or roughly 30% of the time. Whilst most TCR sequences proved rare, a subset of public TCRs occurred across many donors.

V lost 2 bases, J lost 6 bases, and 9 bases lay in between. The germline gives CDR1 SGHDT, CDR2 YYEEEE. The CDR3 is 13 residues long. Sequencing was done on a sample of PBMCs. The genes are TRBV5-6 and TRBJ2-1, with D hard to call. This TCR was sampled from a man aged 35 to 55 in good health and CMV-seronegative. The CDR3 DNA is TGTGCCAGCAGCTTAAACTTCCCCAATGAGCAGTTCTTC. It codes for CASSLNFPNEQFF.